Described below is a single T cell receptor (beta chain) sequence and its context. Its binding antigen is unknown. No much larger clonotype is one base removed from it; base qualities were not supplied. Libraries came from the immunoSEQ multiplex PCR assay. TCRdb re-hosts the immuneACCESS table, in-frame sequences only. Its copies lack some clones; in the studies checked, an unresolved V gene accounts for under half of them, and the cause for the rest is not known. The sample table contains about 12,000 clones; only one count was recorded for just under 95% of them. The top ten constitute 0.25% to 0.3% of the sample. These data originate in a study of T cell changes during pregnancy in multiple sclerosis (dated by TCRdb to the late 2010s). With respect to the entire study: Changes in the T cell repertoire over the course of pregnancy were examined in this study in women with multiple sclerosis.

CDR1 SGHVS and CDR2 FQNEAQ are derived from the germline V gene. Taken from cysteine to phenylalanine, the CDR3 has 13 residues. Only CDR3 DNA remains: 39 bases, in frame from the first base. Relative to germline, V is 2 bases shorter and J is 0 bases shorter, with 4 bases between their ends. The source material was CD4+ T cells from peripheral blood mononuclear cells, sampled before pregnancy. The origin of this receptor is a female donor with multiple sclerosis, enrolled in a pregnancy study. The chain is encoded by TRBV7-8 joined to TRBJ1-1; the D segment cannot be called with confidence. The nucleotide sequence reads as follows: TGTGCCAGCAGCTTACGGTTGAACACTGAAGCTTTCTTT. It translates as CASSLRLNTEAFF.